The 31 T cell receptor beta chains given below trace back to one sample, sequenced in a study of blood T cell repertoires in COVID-19. Libraries were prepared by immunoSEQ multiplex PCR; TCRdb keeps only in-frame clonotypes and omits some of them. The sample shows about 180,000 clones, roughly 84% of them seen only once. The specimen was peripheral blood. The source of these receptors is a woman older than 75 with acute or convalescent COVID-19.

V usage is TRBV3-1 (or the pseudogene TRBV3-2) and J usage is TRBJ1-5; D is ambiguous. V was trimmed by 0 bases and J by 6 bases, leaving 9 bases between them. The germline CDR1 and CDR2 sequences are LGHDT and YNNKEL (reference sequence). The CDR3 consists of 14 residues. CDR3 DNA sequence: TGTGCCAGCAGCCAAGATCTGAGCGGTCAGCCCCAGCATTTT. Translated: CASSQDLSGQPQHF.

The chain is built from TRBV2 and TRBJ2-7; D may be TRBD1 (6 bases). The V and J ends lost 5 bases and 4 bases respectively, with 15 bases between them. CDR1 is SNHLY, CDR2 FYNNEI, per germline. The CDR3 has 14 residues. The CDR3 coding sequence is TGTGCCAGCAGTACAGGGTTATTGACTTACGAGCAGTACTTC. Its translation: CASSTGLLTYEQYF.

A few counts support this clone. The chain employs TRBV6-1 and TRBJ1-5; no clear D. The germline V and J ends were trimmed by 1 base and 4 bases, with 11 bases remaining between them. The germline CDR1 and CDR2 sequences are MNHNS and SASEGT. CDR3 length equals 15 residues. This CDR3 reads CASSEGRGWNQPQHF. The DNA of the CDR3 is TGTGCCAGCAGTGAAGGGCGGGGATGGAATCAGCCCCAGCATTTT.

The chain has TRBV29-1 and TRBJ2-5; TRBD2 agrees at 8 bases. The CDR3 runs to 11 residues. The germline gives CDR1 SQVTM, CDR2 ANQGSEA. The CDR3 DNA reads as TGCACCAGCCGGGAGGGAGAGACCCAGTACTTC. Protein: CTSREGETQYF.

V is TRBV19 and J is TRBJ1-1, with 9 bases identical to TRBD1. This CDR3 has 14 amino acids. Germline values: CDR1 LNHDA, CDR2 SQIVND (reference sequence). Losses at the gene ends were 5 bases for V and 3 bases for J; bases not matched to a gene: 4. CDR3 in amino acids: CASSRRTGDTEAFF. As DNA, the CDR3 is TGTGCCAGTAGTCGCCGGACAGGGGACACTGAAGCTTTCTTT.

This clone is a singleton in its sample. V usage is TRBV29-1 and J usage is TRBJ2-7; weak D call: TRBD1 (6 bases). V was trimmed by 6 bases and J by 6 bases, leaving 15 bases between them. CDR1 is SQVTM and CDR2 is ANQGSEA in the germline V gene. This CDR3 region has 12 residues. CDR3 coding DNA: TGCAGCGTGGGAAATTCCAGGGGCGAGCAGTACTTC. This sequence encodes CSVGNSRGEQYF.

This chain links TRBV6-1 with TRBJ1-5; perhaps TRBD1 as D (5 bases). V was pared by 3 bases and J by 9 bases, with 18 bases between. CDR3 length: 15 amino acids. CDR1 and CDR2 from the germline V gene are MNHNS and SASEGT. CDR3: CASSDRTGLDGPQHF. The CDR3, as DNA: TGTGCCAGCAGTGACCGTACGGGACTGGATGGGCCCCAGCATTTT.

The rearrangement joins TRBV5-6 to TRBJ2-3, with 15 bases identical to TRBD2. V trimming: 3 bases; J trimming: 4 bases; junction bases outside the gene matches: 6. The CDR3 totals 17 residues. Germline values: CDR1 SGHDT, CDR2 YYEEEE. The DNA for the CDR3 is TGTGCCAGCAGCTGGACTAGCGGGAGGGCCCAGCCAGATACGCAGTATTTT. As protein: CASSWTSGRAQPDTQYF.

V usage is TRBV18 and J usage is TRBJ2-1, with D perhaps TRBD2 (5 bases). V lost 0 bases and J 7 bases, leaving 13 bases between the germline ends. The CDR3 sequence is 15 residues long. Germline V CDR1 and CDR2: KGHSH, LQKENI. For the CDR3, the DNA is TGTGCCAGCTCACCACCGAGGACTCTGTTGAATGAGCAGTTCTTC. Translation: CASSPPRTLLNEQFF.

This sequence joins TRBV11-3 and TRBJ2-5; tentatively, D is TRBD1 (5 bases). The germline gives CDR1 SGHNT, CDR2 YENEEA. The CDR3 is made up of 14 amino acids. The V gene lost 3 bases and the J gene lost 5 bases, with 13 bases spanning the gap. The CDR3 is CASSFDSSIETQYF. CDR3 DNA: TGTGCCAGCAGCTTTGACAGTAGCATTGAGACCCAGTACTTC.

This chain links TRBV19 with TRBJ2-1; 13 nucleotides match TRBD2. The CDR3 totals 17 residues. Trimming cost V 5 bases and J 3 bases; bases outside gene matches: 7. Germline V gives CDR1 LNHDA, CDR2 SQIVND (reference sequence). The CDR3 bases are TGTGCCAGTAGTCTAACTAGCGGGGGGGCGCACTACAATGAGCAGTTCTTC. Its translation is CASSLTSGGAHYNEQFF.

V is TRBV5-4 and J is TRBJ2-1; a weak D match, TRBD2 (5 bases). This CDR3 contains 14 residues. The germline V gene encodes CDR1 SGHNT and CDR2 YYREEE (reference sequence). V was clipped by 0 bases and J by 7 bases, with 11 bases between them. CDR3 DNA sequence: TGTGCCAGCAGCTTGGATCAGCGGATGAATGAGCAGTTCTTC. It is translated as CASSLDQRMNEQFF.

This sequence joins TRBV18 and TRBJ2-5, with 13 bases fitting TRBD2. With V trimmed by 6 bases and J by 2 bases, 18 bases remained unmatched. This CDR3 region has 20 residues. Germline CDR1 KGHSH, CDR2 LQKENI. CDR3 sequence (DNA): TGTGCCAGCTCCCAGGGTGCCCCGGGACTAGCGGGGATTTCTCAAGAGACCCAGTACTTC. It specifies CASSQGAPGLAGISQETQYF.

The chain combines TRBV5-6 with TRBJ2-7, with no clear D. In germline, CDR1 is SGHDT, CDR2 YYEEEE. This CDR3 spans 11 amino acids. Trimming took off 4 bases at V and 7 bases at J, with 9 bases between the two ends. CDR3 loop: CASSQKSEQYF. The CDR3 DNA reads TGTGCCAGCAGCCAGAAATCAGAGCAGTACTTC.

The chain is built from TRBV3-1 (or the pseudogene TRBV3-2) and TRBJ1-2; tentative D call: TRBD1 (6 bases). The CDR3 is 12 amino acids. Between the trimmed V and J ends, which lost 4 bases and 5 bases, there was a span of 8 bases. Germline CDR1 reads LGHDT; CDR2 reads YNNKEL (reference sequence). CDR3 in DNA: TGTGCCAGCAGCCCCAGGGGATATGGCTACACCTTC. It yields the protein CASSPRGYGYTF.

The V call is TRBV7-9, the J call TRBJ2-1, with 11 bases matching TRBD2. V shed 3 bases and J 9 bases; nucleotides not matched to a gene: 4. This CDR3 contains 14 residues. Germline loops: CDR1 SEHNR, CDR2 FQNEAQ (reference sequence). The CDR3 region is CASSFSGGAGEQFF. CDR3 sequence (DNA): TGTGCCAGCAGCTTTAGCGGGGGGGCCGGTGAGCAGTTCTTC.

This rearrangement joins TRBV7-9 to TRBJ1-1; TRBD1 agrees at 7 bases. Germline values: CDR1 SEHNR, CDR2 FQNEAQ (reference sequence). Trimming at V came to 10 bases and at J to 4 bases, leaving 6 bases not matched to a gene. There are 12 residues in the CDR3. This CDR3 reads CATGGGGTEAFF. As DNA, the CDR3 is TGTGCCACTGGAGGGGGCGGCACTGAAGCTTTCTTT.

The chain employs TRBV7-9 and TRBJ2-5, with 7 bases fitting TRBD1. CDR1 is SEHNR, CDR2 FQNEAQ, per germline (reference sequence). The CDR3 contains 15 residues. Trimming at V came to 4 bases and at J to 5 bases, leaving 10 bases not matched to a gene. The CDR3 here is CASSSTDRAAETQYF. The CDR3 DNA sequence: TGTGCCAGCAGCTCGACCGACAGGGCCGCGGAGACCCAGTACTTC.

This clone was found once. The chain recombines TRBV6-4 with TRBJ1-1; 9 bases agree with TRBD1. V was clipped by 6 bases and J by 4 bases; unmatched bases: 3. The CDR3 has 13 residues. Looked up from germline, CDR1 is MRHNA and CDR2 is SNTAGT. The CDR3 coding sequence is TGTGCCAGCAGCCGACAGGGGGGCACTGAAGCTTTCTTT. Translating gives CASSRQGGTEAFF.

This clone was detected only a few times. This chain uses TRBV5-4 with TRBJ1-1; no reliable D call. Germline V CDR1 and CDR2: SGHNT, YYREEE (reference sequence). This CDR3 has 14 amino acids. Trimming took off 6 bases at V and 4 bases at J, with 16 bases between the two ends. CDR3 nucleotides: TGTGCCAGCACCACGGCACCTGCGGGCACTGAAGCTTTCTTT. Residues: CASTTAPAGTEAFF.

The V and J genes are TRBV10-3 and TRBJ2-7, with D hard to call. Trimming cost V 4 bases and J 6 bases, with 13 bases left between them. The length of the CDR3 is 13 residues. Germline lookup yields CDR1 ENHRY and CDR2 SYGVKD. The CDR3 region has the DNA TGTGCCATCAGTGTAGGAGCACTCCTCGAGCAGTACTTC. This translates into CAISVGALLEQYF.

The rearrangement joins TRBV6-5 to TRBJ2-3, with D perhaps TRBD2 (6 bases). CDR3 length: 15 residues. The ends were cut back, 1 base at V and 4 bases at J, with 12 bases in the middle. Germline CDR1 is MNHEY and CDR2 is SVGAGI. Written as DNA, the CDR3 is TGTGCCAGCAGTTACTGGGGGGAAGGGTCAGATACGCAGTATTTT. Protein product: CASSYWGEGSDTQYF.

The rearrangement links TRBV18 to TRBJ2-3; perhaps TRBD2 as D (6 bases). Germline V gene sequence: CDR1 KGHSH, CDR2 LQKENI. CDR3 length: 15 amino acids. Trimming stripped 3 bases from V and 4 bases from J, with 14 bases between. The CDR3 region has the DNA TGTGCCAGCTCACCCGGGGGACGGTGGGCAGATACGCAGTATTTT. Protein sequence: CASSPGGRWADTQYF.

This chain connects TRBV16 to TRBJ1-1, with 8 bases lining up with TRBD1. J lost 6 bases, V lost 4 bases, and 10 bases had no gene match. There are 15 residues in the CDR3. From germline, CDR1 is KGHSY and CDR2 FQNENV. The DNA for the CDR3 is TGTGCCAGCAGCCCCTCGGACAGGGTCGGCGCTGAAGCTTTCTTT. Residues: CASSPSDRVGAEAFF. Filled out from reference TRBV16 and TRBJ1-1, the complete variable domain reads GEEVAQTPKHLVRGEGQKAKLYCAPIKGHSYVFWYQQVLKNEFKFLISFQNENVFDETGMPKERFSAKCLPNSPCSLEIQATKLEDSAVYFCASSPSDRVGAEAFFGQGTRLTVV.

The chain couples TRBV3-1 (or the pseudogene TRBV3-2) to TRBJ1-1; 7 bases align to TRBD1. This CDR3 comprises 13 residues. CDR1 and CDR2 from the germline V gene are LGHDT and YNNKEL (reference sequence). With V trimmed by 6 bases and J by 4 bases, 5 bases remained unmatched. CDR3 loop: CASRYRGVTEAFF. The DNA for the CDR3 is TGTGCCAGCAGGTACAGGGGAGTCACTGAAGCTTTCTTT.

The chain uses TRBV18 and TRBJ1-1; maybe TRBD1 (5 bases). Germline CDR1 reads KGHSH; CDR2 reads LQKENI. Trimming cost V 1 base and J 1 base, with 13 bases left between them. CDR3 length: 16 amino acids. The CDR3 here is CASSPLGGTANTEAFF. For the CDR3, the DNA is TGTGCCAGCTCACCACTGGGGGGAACGGCGAACACTGAAGCTTTCTTT.

The rearrangement links TRBV2 to TRBJ2-2, with 7 bases matching TRBD1. The CDR3 is 15 residues long. Germline V lookup: CDR1 SNHLY, CDR2 FYNNEI. V was clipped by 7 bases and J by 4 bases; unmatched bases: 9. The CDR3 DNA is TGTGCCAGCAATCCGGGCCCAGGGGGCACCGGGGAGCTGTTTTTT. Translation: CASNPGPGGTGELFF.

The rearrangement joins TRBV7-2 to TRBJ1-1; possibly TRBD1 for D (5 bases). The CDR3 is 15 residues long. CDR1 is SGHTA, CDR2 FQGNSA, per germline. The V and J ends lost 4 bases and 1 base respectively, with 13 bases between them. DNA of the CDR3: TGTGCCAGCAGCTCCGGGGGGGTTGGGAACACTGAAGCTTTCTTT. Protein sequence: CASSSGGVGNTEAFF.

This rearrangement joins TRBV11-2 to TRBJ2-7, with TRBD1 identical over 7 bases. Germline CDR1 and CDR2: SGHAT and FQNNGV. The trim removed 4 bases at V and 6 bases at J, leaving 12 bases unmatched. The CDR3 is 15 residues long. DNA of the CDR3: TGTGCCAGCAGCTCGCGGACAGGAGAGGCCTCCGAGCAGTACTTC. It translates to CASSSRTGEASEQYF.

The chain is built from TRBV27 and TRBJ1-6, with 8 bases lining up with TRBD1. This CDR3 is built from 16 residues. Germline V gives CDR1 MNHEY, CDR2 SMNVEV (reference sequence). Losses at the gene ends were 5 bases for V and 1 base for J; bases not matched to a gene: 4. In DNA, the CDR3 is TGTGCCAGCAGTAAGGGGACAGGATCCTATAATTCACCCCTCCACTTT. Translation: CASSKGTGSYNSPLHF.

The chain recombines TRBV2 with TRBJ2-3; TRBD2 agrees at 13 bases. Germline assignment: CDR1 SNHLY and CDR2 FYNNEI. V dropped 5 bases and J dropped 0; count of bases not matched to a gene: 11. The CDR3 extends over 19 amino acids. The CDR3 region is CASSQSRLAGGWSTDTQYF. The CDR3 coding sequence is TGTGCCAGCAGTCAATCGAGACTAGCGGGGGGCTGGAGCACAGATACGCAGTATTTT.